This T cell receptor beta chain derives from a study of neurological immune-mediated disorders. One entry per CDR3 protein, called by TCRdb with MiXCR from the 5' RACE reads. The sample holds about 46,000 distinct CDR3 sequences, 4% to 5.5% seen once. This clonotype was counted many times. Trimming removed 1 base from V and 5 bases from J; junction bases left unmatched: 4. Looked up from germline, CDR1 is LGHDT and CDR2 is YNNKEL (reference sequence). This CDR3 has 16 amino acids. The origin of this receptor is a woman aged 55 to 70 with multiple sclerosis. This rearrangement joins TRBV3-1 to TRBJ2-3; 12 bases map to TRBD2. Sequencing used PBMCs. Here the CDR3 reads CASSQGTSGIVDTQYF. The DNA for the CDR3 is TGTGCCAGCAGCCAAGGGACTAGCGGGATTGTAGATACGCAGTATTTT.